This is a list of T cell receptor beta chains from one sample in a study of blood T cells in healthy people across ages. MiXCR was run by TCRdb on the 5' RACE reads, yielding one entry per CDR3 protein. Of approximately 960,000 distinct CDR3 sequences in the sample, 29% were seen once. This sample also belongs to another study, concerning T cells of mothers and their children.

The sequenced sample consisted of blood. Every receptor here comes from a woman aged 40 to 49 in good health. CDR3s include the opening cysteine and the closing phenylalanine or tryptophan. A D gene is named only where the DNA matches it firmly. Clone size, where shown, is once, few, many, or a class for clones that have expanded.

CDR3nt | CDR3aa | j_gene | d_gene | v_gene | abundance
TGTGCCAGCCGCGTCTCGAACTATGGCTACACCTTC | CASRVSNYGYTF | TRBJ1-2 | NA | TRBV2 | NA
TGTGCCAGCAGTTCTCTAGCGGGGGCGCCCCTAGAGACCCAGTACTTC | CASSSLAGAPLETQYF | TRBJ2-5 | TRBD2 | TRBV28 | few
TGCGCCAGCAGCCCCCTTTTAGGCACGACGGCTGGGGCCAACGTCCTGACTTTC | CASSPLLGTTAGANVLTF | TRBJ2-6 | NA | TRBV5-1 | many
TGCAGCGTGGAACCGGGACAGAGCTACAATGAGCAGTTCTTC | CSVEPGQSYNEQFF | TRBJ2-1 | TRBD1 | TRBV29-1 | NA
TGTGCCAGCAGCTTAGTAATTGGGCACAATGAGCAGTTCTTC | CASSLVIGHNEQFF | TRBJ2-1 | NA | TRBV7-9 | many
TGTGCTAGCAGCCGCACCGGGACAGGGATTGATGAGCAGTTCTTC | CASSRTGTGIDEQFF | TRBJ2-1 | TRBD1 | TRBV7-7 | NA
TGCGCCAGCGGGGGACCGACCACCGGGGAGCTGTTTTTT | CASGGPTTGELFF | TRBJ2-2 | NA | TRBV5-1 | NA
TGTGCCAGCAACACGGAAACGCGGAACACTGAAGCTTTCTTT | CASNTETRNTEAFF | TRBJ1-1 | NA | TRBV3-1 | NA
TGCAGTGCTAGAGATCCGGAGCGGGACGTGACCCAGTACTTC | CSARDPERDVTQYF | TRBJ2-5 | TRBD2 | TRBV20-1 | many
TGTGCCACCAGCAGAGATAGAGGGACAACGGGAGAAAAAAACATTCAGTACTTC | CATSRDRGTTGEKNIQYF | TRBJ2-4 | NA | TRBV15 | many
TGCAGTGCTCCCGAGTGGGGGGGCGGATACGAGCAGTACTTC | CSAPEWGGGYEQYF | TRBJ2-7 | NA | TRBV20-1 | once
TGCAGCGCCCGAGTGGCGGGTGACGAGCAGTACTTC | CSARVAGDEQYF | TRBJ2-7 | NA | TRBV29-1 | many
TGTGCCAGCAGCTCCCGGGGGAGGAAACTCAATCAGCCCCAGCATTTT | CASSSRGRKLNQPQHF | TRBJ1-5 | NA | TRBV5-6 | few
TGCGCCAGCAGCTTGGTAGCGGGGGGCCTCAATGAGCAGTTCTTC | CASSLVAGGLNEQFF | TRBJ2-1 | TRBD2 | TRBV5-1 | NA
TGTGCCAGCAGCTTCCGAGACTTGGGGGAAAAACTGTTTTTT | CASSFRDLGEKLFF | TRBJ1-4 | NA | TRBV5-6 | NA
TGTGCCAGCAGTTATGGTCAGCGGGGCGAGCAGTACTTC | CASSYGQRGEQYF | TRBJ2-7 | TRBD2 | TRBV6-5 | many
TGTGCCAGCAGCTTACCGGGACGGGAGAACACTGAAGCTTTCTTT | CASSLPGRENTEAFF | TRBJ1-1 | NA | TRBV7-2 | NA
TGCAGTGCCACCAGGGCGGGGGGATCCTACAATGAGCAGTTCTTC | CSATRAGGSYNEQFF | TRBJ2-1 | TRBD2 | TRBV20-1 | many
TGTGCCAGCAGTTCTGCAGCTGGTTCCTACAATGAGCAGTTCTTC | CASSSAAGSYNEQFF | TRBJ2-1 | NA | TRBV12-3/TRBV12-4 | NA
TGTGCCAGCTCATCCCAGGAGGGGAGTTCCTACAATGAGCAGTTCTTC | CASSSQEGSSYNEQFF | TRBJ2-1 | NA | TRBV18 | NA
TGCAGTGCTAAGGAGGGACCGAACACTGAAGCTTTCTTT | CSAKEGPNTEAFF | TRBJ1-1 | NA | TRBV20-1 | few
TGTGCCAGCAGCCGGTACGTCCCGCCCTACGAGCAGTACTTC | CASSRYVPPYEQYF | TRBJ2-7 | NA | TRBV5-5 | NA
TGCAGCGTTGAAGATCAAAGACCGGAAGCTTTCTTT | CSVEDQRPEAFF | TRBJ1-1 | NA | TRBV29-1 | NA
TGCGCCAGCAGCCAACATGGCGGGTGCAATGAGCAGTTCTTC | CASSQHGGCNEQFF | TRBJ2-1 | NA | TRBV4-1 | NA
TGTGCCAGCAGCCAGACAGGGAACGGCAGAATGAACACTGAAGCTTTCTTT | CASSQTGNGRMNTEAFF | TRBJ1-1 | TRBD1 | TRBV7-2 | NA